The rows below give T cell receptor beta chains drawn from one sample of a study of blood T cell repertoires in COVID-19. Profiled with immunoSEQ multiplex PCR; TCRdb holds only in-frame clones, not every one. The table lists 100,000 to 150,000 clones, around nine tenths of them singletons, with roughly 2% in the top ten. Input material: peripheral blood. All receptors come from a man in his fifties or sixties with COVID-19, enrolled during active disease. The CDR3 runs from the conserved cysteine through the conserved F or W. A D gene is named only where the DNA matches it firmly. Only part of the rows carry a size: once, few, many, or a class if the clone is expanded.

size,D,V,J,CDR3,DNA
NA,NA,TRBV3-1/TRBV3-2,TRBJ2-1,CASSQIGAGNEQFF,TGTGCCAGCAGCCAGATAGGGGCCGGCAATGAGCAGTTCTTC
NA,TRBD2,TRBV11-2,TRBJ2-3,CASSRLRGREAQYF,TGTGCCAGCAGCCGTCTTCGAGGGAGGGAAGCGCAGTATTTT
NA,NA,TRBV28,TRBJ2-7,CASSTQGGSYEQYF,TGTGCCAGCAGTACTCAGGGGGGATCCTACGAGCAGTACTTC
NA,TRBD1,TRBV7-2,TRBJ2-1,CASRLGQGAYNEQFF,TGTGCCAGCAGACTAGGACAGGGGGCATACAATGAGCAGTTCTTC
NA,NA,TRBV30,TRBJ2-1,CAWSNGAGGNEQFF,TGTGCCTGGAGTAACGGGGCCGGGGGCAATGAGCAGTTCTTC
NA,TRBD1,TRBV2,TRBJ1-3,CASTPGQEASGNTIYF,TGTGCCAGCACTCCGGGACAGGAGGCGTCTGGAAACACCATATATTTT
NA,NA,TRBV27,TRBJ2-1,CASSPRSLLHNEQFF,TGTGCCAGCAGTCCCCGGTCCTTACTGCACAATGAGCAGTTCTTC
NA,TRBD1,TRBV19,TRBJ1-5,CASTPSEGALQPQHF,TGTGCCAGTACCCCGAGTGAGGGGGCATTGCAGCCCCAGCATTTT
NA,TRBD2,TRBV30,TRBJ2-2,CAWSVWASGRQAGELFF,TGTGCCTGGAGTGTATGGGCTAGCGGGAGACAAGCCGGGGAGCTGTTTTTT
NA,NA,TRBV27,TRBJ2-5,CASSSHYISGHETQYF,TGTGCCAGCAGTTCCCATTATATATCAGGCCATGAGACCCAGTACTTC
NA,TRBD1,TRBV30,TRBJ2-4,CAWSPTGDKNIQYF,TGTGCCTGGAGCCCAACAGGGGACAAAAACATTCAGTACTTC
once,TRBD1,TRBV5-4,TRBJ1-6,CASSSKTGIGSPLHF,TGTGCCAGCAGCTCTAAGACAGGGATCGGTTCACCCCTCCACTTT
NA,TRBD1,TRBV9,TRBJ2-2,CASEGQGPDTGELFF,TGTGCCAGCGAAGGACAGGGGCCGGACACCGGGGAGCTGTTTTTT
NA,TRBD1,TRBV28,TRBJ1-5,CASSGTGAFNQPQHF,TGTGCCAGCAGCGGGACAGGGGCCTTCAATCAGCCCCAGCATTTT
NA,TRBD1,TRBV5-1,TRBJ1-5,CASSPTGTVNQPQHF,TGCGCCAGCAGTCCCACCGGGACAGTTAATCAGCCCCAGCATTTT
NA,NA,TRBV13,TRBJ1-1,CASSAGRDTEAFF,TGTGCCAGCAGCGCAGGCAGGGATACTGAAGCTTTCTTT
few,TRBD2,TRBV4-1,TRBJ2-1,CASSQAGLADEQFF,TGCGCCAGCAGCCAAGCCGGACTAGCGGACGAGCAGTTCTTC
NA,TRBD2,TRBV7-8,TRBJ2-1,CASSLGDYSYNEQFF,TGTGCCAGCAGCTTAGGGGACTACTCCTACAATGAGCAGTTCTTC
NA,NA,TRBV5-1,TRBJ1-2,CASSGDILVGDGYTF,TGCGCCAGCAGCGGGGACATTTTGGTTGGGGATGGCTACACCTTC
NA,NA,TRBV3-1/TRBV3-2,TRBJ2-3,CASSLRTGSTDTQYF,TGTGCCAGCAGCCTGCGGACGGGAAGCACAGATACGCAGTATTTT
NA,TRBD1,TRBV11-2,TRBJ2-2,CASSLSTRAGGPGELFF,TGTGCCAGCAGCCTCTCTACCCGAGCAGGGGGCCCCGGGGAGCTGTTTTTT
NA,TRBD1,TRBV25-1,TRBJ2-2,CASSERWDRGNTGELFF,TGTGCCAGCAGTGAACGTTGGGACAGGGGGAACACCGGGGAGCTGTTTTTT
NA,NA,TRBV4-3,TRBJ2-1,CASSQDLAHEQFF,TGCGCCAGCAGCCAAGATCTAGCCCATGAGCAGTTCTTC
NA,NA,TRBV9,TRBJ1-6,CASSVGSVDLGSPLHF,TGTGCCAGCAGCGTAGGATCCGTGGATCTGGGCTCACCCCTCCACTTT
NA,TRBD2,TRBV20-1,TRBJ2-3,CSASTGGVTDTQYF,TGCAGTGCTAGTACGGGAGGAGTCACAGATACGCAGTATTTT
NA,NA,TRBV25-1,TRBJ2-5,CASSDTAQETQYF,TGTGCCAGCAGTGATACAGCTCAAGAGACCCAGTACTTC
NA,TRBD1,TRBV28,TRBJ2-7,CASRSPGTGREQYF,TGTGCCAGCAGGTCCCCCGGGACAGGACGTGAGCAGTACTTC